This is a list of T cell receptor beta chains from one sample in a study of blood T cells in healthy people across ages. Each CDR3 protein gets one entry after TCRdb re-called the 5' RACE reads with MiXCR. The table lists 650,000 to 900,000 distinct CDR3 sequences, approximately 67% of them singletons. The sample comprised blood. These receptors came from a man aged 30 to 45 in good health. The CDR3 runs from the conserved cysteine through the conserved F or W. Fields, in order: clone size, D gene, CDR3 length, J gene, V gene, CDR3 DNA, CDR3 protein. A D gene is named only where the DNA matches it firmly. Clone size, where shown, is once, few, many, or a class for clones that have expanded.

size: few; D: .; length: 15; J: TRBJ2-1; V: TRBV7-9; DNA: TGTGCCAGCAGCTTAGATGTGGTCCTTAATGAGGAGCAGTTCTTC; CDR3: CASSLDVVLNEEQFF
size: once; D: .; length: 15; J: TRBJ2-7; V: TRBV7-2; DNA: TGTGCCAGCAGTCTCGTGGCGGGGGCTCCCTACGAGCAGTACTTC; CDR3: CASSLVAGAPYEQYF
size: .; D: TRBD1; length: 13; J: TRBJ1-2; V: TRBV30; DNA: TGTGCCTATCGAGGACAGGGCCACTATGGCTACACCTTC; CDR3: CAYRGQGHYGYTF
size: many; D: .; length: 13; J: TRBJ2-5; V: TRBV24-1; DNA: TGTGCCACCAGTGACTATATTACAGAGACCCAGTACTTC; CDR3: CATSDYITETQYF
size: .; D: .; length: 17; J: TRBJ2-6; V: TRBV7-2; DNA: TGTGCCAGCAGCCAACAGGGTGCCCACTCTGGGGCCAACGTCCTGACTTTC; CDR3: CASSQQGAHSGANVLTF
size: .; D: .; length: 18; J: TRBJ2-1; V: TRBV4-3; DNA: TGCGCCAGCAGCCAAGAAGGGGGGACCGTACCCTCCTACAATGAGCAGTTCTTC; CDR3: CASSQEGGTVPSYNEQFF
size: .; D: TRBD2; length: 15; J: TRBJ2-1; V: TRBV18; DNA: TGTGCCAGCTTCCCGGTAGCGGGGGGGCCTGGTGAGCAGTTCTTC; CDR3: CASFPVAGGPGEQFF
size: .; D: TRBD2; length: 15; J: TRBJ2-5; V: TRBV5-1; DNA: TGTGCCAGCAGCTTCGGGACTAGCGGTACGGAGACCCAGTACTTC; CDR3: CASSFGTSGTETQYF
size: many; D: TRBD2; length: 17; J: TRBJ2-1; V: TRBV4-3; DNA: TGCGCCAGCAGCCAAGCGTATAGTGCGGGGGGTTACAATGAGCAGTTCTTC; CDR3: CASSQAYSAGGYNEQFF
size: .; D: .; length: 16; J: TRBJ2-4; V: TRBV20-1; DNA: TGCAGTACAACCCCCCCGCGGGGATTAGCCAAAAACATTCAGTACTTC; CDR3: CSTTPPRGLAKNIQYF
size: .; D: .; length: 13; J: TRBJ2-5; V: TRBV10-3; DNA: TGTGCCATCCAAAGCAACAGGGAAGAGACCCAGTACTTC; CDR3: CAIQSNREETQYF
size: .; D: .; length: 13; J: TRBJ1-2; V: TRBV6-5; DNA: TGTGCCAGCGGAGAACAGCGTTTCTATGGCTACACCTTC; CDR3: CASGEQRFYGYTF
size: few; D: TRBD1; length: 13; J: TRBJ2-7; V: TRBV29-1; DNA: TGCAGCGTTACCGGGACAGTAACCTACGAGCAGTACTTC; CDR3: CSVTGTVTYEQYF